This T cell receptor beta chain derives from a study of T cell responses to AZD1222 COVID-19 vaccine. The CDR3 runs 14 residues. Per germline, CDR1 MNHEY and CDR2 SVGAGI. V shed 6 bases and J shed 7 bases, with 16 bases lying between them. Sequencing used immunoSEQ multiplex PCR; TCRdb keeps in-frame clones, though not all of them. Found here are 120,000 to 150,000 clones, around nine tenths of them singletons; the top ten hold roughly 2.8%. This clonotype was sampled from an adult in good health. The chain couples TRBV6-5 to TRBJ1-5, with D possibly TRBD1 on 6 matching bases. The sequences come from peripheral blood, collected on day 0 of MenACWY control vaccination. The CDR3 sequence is CASRQQGKEQPQHF. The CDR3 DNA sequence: TGTGCCAGCAGACAACAGGGTAAAGAGCAGCCCCAGCATTTT.